Listed below are T cell receptor beta chains from one sample, sequenced in a study of blood T cell repertoires in COVID-19. Method: immunoSEQ multiplex PCR; TCRdb's copy keeps in-frame clones and lacks some. The repertoire holds about 81,000 clones, roughly 88% seen once, with roughly 4.8% in the top ten. The sequenced material came from peripheral blood. The origin of the receptors is an elderly woman with acute or convalescent COVID-19. CDR3s include the opening cysteine and the closing phenylalanine or tryptophan. Fields, in order: clone size, V gene, J gene, D gene, CDR3 DNA, CDR3 protein. The D gene is left open where the match is weak. Some rows have no size entry. The others give once, few or many, or a class for an expanded clone.

abundance: -; v_gene: TRBV19; j_gene: TRBJ2-7; d_gene: -; CDR3nt: TGTGCCACATCCCCGGGGGGCGGCTTCTACGAGCAGTACTTC; CDR3aa: CATSPGGGFYEQYF
abundance: -; v_gene: TRBV9; j_gene: TRBJ2-1; d_gene: -; CDR3nt: TGTGCCAGCAGCCCTCATATGAGTGGTGAGCAGTTCTTC; CDR3aa: CASSPHMSGEQFF
abundance: -; v_gene: TRBV7-2; j_gene: TRBJ2-5; d_gene: -; CDR3nt: TGTGCCAGCAGCTTAGTATGGAGGACCCGGGAGACCCAGTACTTC; CDR3aa: CASSLVWRTRETQYF
abundance: -; v_gene: TRBV7-2; j_gene: TRBJ2-3; d_gene: TRBD1; CDR3nt: TGTGCCAGCAGCTCCTTGGGACAGGAGGCAGATACGCAGTATTTT; CDR3aa: CASSSLGQEADTQYF
abundance: -; v_gene: TRBV11-1; j_gene: TRBJ2-3; d_gene: TRBD2; CDR3nt: TGTGCCAGCAGCTTAAGAGGCGGGGGGGTATCAGATACGCAGTATTTT; CDR3aa: CASSLRGGGVSDTQYF
abundance: -; v_gene: TRBV2; j_gene: TRBJ2-3; d_gene: TRBD2; CDR3nt: TGTGCCAGCAGTGCCCTAGCGGATCAAGATACGCAGTATTTT; CDR3aa: CASSALADQDTQYF
abundance: -; v_gene: TRBV7-9; j_gene: TRBJ2-7; d_gene: TRBD1; CDR3nt: TGTGCCAGCAGCTCATTGAGGACAGGGGGCAGAACCTACGAGCAGTACTTC; CDR3aa: CASSSLRTGGRTYEQYF
abundance: -; v_gene: TRBV29-1; j_gene: TRBJ2-3; d_gene: TRBD2; CDR3nt: TGCAGCGTTGTCCCGCTAGCGGGAGCGGGAGATACGCAGTATTTT; CDR3aa: CSVVPLAGAGDTQYF
abundance: -; v_gene: TRBV19; j_gene: TRBJ1-5; d_gene: TRBD1; CDR3nt: TGTGCCAGTAGTACTGGACAGGTTTATCAGCCCCAGCATTTT; CDR3aa: CASSTGQVYQPQHF
abundance: -; v_gene: TRBV5-1; j_gene: TRBJ2-5; d_gene: TRBD2; CDR3nt: TGCGCCAGCAGCTTCGGGACTAGCTCCCAAGAGACCCAGTACTTC; CDR3aa: CASSFGTSSQETQYF
abundance: -; v_gene: TRBV3-1/TRBV3-2; j_gene: TRBJ2-7; d_gene: -; CDR3nt: TGTGCCAGCAGCCCTCACAGGGAAGGTTCCTACGAGCAGTACTTC; CDR3aa: CASSPHREGSYEQYF
abundance: few; v_gene: TRBV19; j_gene: TRBJ2-4; d_gene: -; CDR3nt: TGTGCCAGTAGTATAGGGCCCAAAAACATTCAGTACTTC; CDR3aa: CASSIGPKNIQYF
abundance: -; v_gene: TRBV13; j_gene: TRBJ1-2; d_gene: -; CDR3nt: TGTGCCAGCAGCTTAGGACAGTATGTCTATGGCTACACCTTC; CDR3aa: CASSLGQYVYGYTF
abundance: -; v_gene: TRBV7-9; j_gene: TRBJ2-3; d_gene: -; CDR3nt: TGTGCCAGCAGCCTCCGTGCTGGCGGAATCTACACAGATACGCAGTATTTT; CDR3aa: CASSLRAGGIYTDTQYF
abundance: -; v_gene: TRBV19; j_gene: TRBJ1-5; d_gene: -; CDR3nt: TGTGCCAGTAGTATAGATCCGGGGTCAGTTCAGCCCCAGCATTTT; CDR3aa: CASSIDPGSVQPQHF
abundance: once; v_gene: TRBV28; j_gene: TRBJ1-2; d_gene: TRBD1; CDR3nt: TGTGCCAGCAGTTTTGGGCAGGGGGCCTATGGCTACACCTTC; CDR3aa: CASSFGQGAYGYTF
abundance: -; v_gene: TRBV30; j_gene: TRBJ1-6; d_gene: -; CDR3nt: TGTGCCTGGAGCCCTCGACAGATCGCCAATTCACCCCTCCACTTT; CDR3aa: CAWSPRQIANSPLHF
abundance: -; v_gene: TRBV5-4; j_gene: TRBJ2-7; d_gene: -; CDR3nt: TGTGCCAGCAGCTTTAGGGGTTCCTACGAGCAGTACTTC; CDR3aa: CASSFRGSYEQYF
abundance: -; v_gene: TRBV6-1; j_gene: TRBJ1-2; d_gene: -; CDR3nt: TGTGCCAGCAGTGATGGGGCAGGTGGCTACACCTTC; CDR3aa: CASSDGAGGYTF
abundance: -; v_gene: TRBV19; j_gene: TRBJ2-3; d_gene: -; CDR3nt: TGTGCCAGTAGTATAGCTAGGACAGTTAGCACAGATACGCAGTATTTT; CDR3aa: CASSIARTVSTDTQYF
abundance: -; v_gene: TRBV24-1; j_gene: TRBJ2-2; d_gene: -; CDR3nt: TGTGCCACCAGTGATCCCGGGACTCTATCCGGGGAGCTGTTTTTT; CDR3aa: CATSDPGTLSGELFF
abundance: -; v_gene: TRBV7-8; j_gene: TRBJ1-5; d_gene: -; CDR3nt: TGTGCCAGCAGCTTAGCGTTTAGGGAGCAGCCCCAGCATTTT; CDR3aa: CASSLAFREQPQHF
abundance: -; v_gene: TRBV6-5; j_gene: TRBJ2-7; d_gene: TRBD2; CDR3nt: TGTGCCAGCAGTCCGGTGGGGACTACGAGTGAGCAGTACTTC; CDR3aa: CASSPVGTTSEQYF
abundance: -; v_gene: TRBV11-3; j_gene: TRBJ2-5; d_gene: TRBD1; CDR3nt: TGTGCCAGCAGCCGCGCGGGACAGGGGAAGGAGACCCAGTACTTC; CDR3aa: CASSRAGQGKETQYF
abundance: -; v_gene: TRBV5-1; j_gene: TRBJ1-5; d_gene: TRBD1; CDR3nt: TGCGCCAGCAGCTTACAGGGGGATCAGCCCCAGCATTTT; CDR3aa: CASSLQGDQPQHF
abundance: -; v_gene: TRBV18; j_gene: TRBJ1-1; d_gene: -; CDR3nt: TGTGCCAGCTCAGAGAGTAGTAACACTGAAGCTTTCTTT; CDR3aa: CASSESSNTEAFF
abundance: -; v_gene: TRBV10-3; j_gene: TRBJ2-7; d_gene: TRBD1; CDR3nt: TGTGCCATCAGCGGGGACAGTTCCTACGAGCAGTACTTC; CDR3aa: CAISGDSSYEQYF
abundance: once; v_gene: TRBV11-2; j_gene: TRBJ1-1; d_gene: TRBD1; CDR3nt: TGTGCCAGCGAACAGGGGGCAAGTACTGAAGCTTTCTTT; CDR3aa: CASEQGASTEAFF
abundance: -; v_gene: TRBV7-9; j_gene: TRBJ2-1; d_gene: -; CDR3nt: TGTGCCAGCAGCTTCCAGGGTTCGCAAAATGAGCAGTTCTTC; CDR3aa: CASSFQGSQNEQFF
abundance: -; v_gene: TRBV2; j_gene: TRBJ1-5; d_gene: -; CDR3nt: TGTGCCAGCAGTGAAATGGGCCTTAGCAATCAGCCCCAGCATTTT; CDR3aa: CASSEMGLSNQPQHF
abundance: once; v_gene: TRBV5-6; j_gene: TRBJ2-3; d_gene: TRBD2; CDR3nt: TGTGCCAGCAGCTTGGCCCTATCAGCGGGGGGGCCGGATACGCAGTATTTT; CDR3aa: CASSLALSAGGPDTQYF
abundance: -; v_gene: TRBV5-1; j_gene: TRBJ2-7; d_gene: TRBD1; CDR3nt: TGCGCCAGCAGCTTCTCCCAGGGGGCCCGGGAGCAGTACTTC; CDR3aa: CASSFSQGAREQYF
abundance: -; v_gene: TRBV5-1; j_gene: TRBJ2-1; d_gene: -; CDR3nt: TGCGCCAGCAGCTCCCTTACTAACTCCTACAATGAGCAGTTCTTC; CDR3aa: CASSSLTNSYNEQFF
abundance: few; v_gene: TRBV7-2; j_gene: TRBJ1-5; d_gene: TRBD1; CDR3nt: TGTGCCAGCAGCTCGACAGGGGGCAATCAGCCCCAGCATTTT; CDR3aa: CASSSTGGNQPQHF
abundance: -; v_gene: TRBV3-1/TRBV3-2; j_gene: TRBJ2-1; d_gene: -; CDR3nt: TGTGCCAGCAGCCTTAAAAATGAGCAGTTCTTC; CDR3aa: CASSLKNEQFF
abundance: -; v_gene: TRBV3-1/TRBV3-2; j_gene: TRBJ1-2; d_gene: -; CDR3nt: TGTGCCAGCAGTCCCTTCGAAGGAGGTCTTGGCTACACCTTC; CDR3aa: CASSPFEGGLGYTF
abundance: -; v_gene: TRBV6-5; j_gene: TRBJ2-7; d_gene: -; CDR3nt: TGTGCCAGCAGTTACGTGGGACAAGCCTACGAGCAGTACTTC; CDR3aa: CASSYVGQAYEQYF
abundance: -; v_gene: TRBV6-1; j_gene: TRBJ1-2; d_gene: -; CDR3nt: TGTGCCAGCAGTGAAACGGGAGACGCTAACTATGGCTACACCTTC; CDR3aa: CASSETGDANYGYTF
abundance: few; v_gene: TRBV5-1; j_gene: TRBJ2-1; d_gene: -; CDR3nt: TGCGCCAGCAGCTCCCCCAGCGGAGACTACAATGAGCAGTTCTTC; CDR3aa: CASSSPSGDYNEQFF
abundance: -; v_gene: TRBV9; j_gene: TRBJ2-5; d_gene: -; CDR3nt: TGTGCCAGCAGCGTCCAGTTTCAAGAGACCCAGTACTTC; CDR3aa: CASSVQFQETQYF
abundance: -; v_gene: TRBV7-6; j_gene: TRBJ2-7; d_gene: TRBD2; CDR3nt: TGTGCCAGCAGCTTAGTAGAGCGGGAGGGCTACGAGCAGTACTTC; CDR3aa: CASSLVEREGYEQYF
abundance: -; v_gene: TRBV18; j_gene: TRBJ2-7; d_gene: -; CDR3nt: TGTGCCAGCTCACCAGCTACCCCGGGACATCTCTCCTACGAGCAGTACTTC; CDR3aa: CASSPATPGHLSYEQYF
abundance: -; v_gene: TRBV3-1/TRBV3-2; j_gene: TRBJ1-1; d_gene: TRBD1; CDR3nt: TGTGCCAGCAGCCAACAGGGGGGCACTGAAGCTTTCTTT; CDR3aa: CASSQQGGTEAFF
abundance: -; v_gene: TRBV6-2/TRBV6-3; j_gene: TRBJ1-1; d_gene: -; CDR3nt: TGTGCCAGCAGTAAGTCAGGGGCCCGGAGGAACACTGAAGCTTTCTTT; CDR3aa: CASSKSGARRNTEAFF
abundance: -; v_gene: TRBV10-3; j_gene: TRBJ2-3; d_gene: TRBD1; CDR3nt: TGTGCCATCAGTGAGGCAGGGGGTGTCCCAGATACGCAGTATTTT; CDR3aa: CAISEAGGVPDTQYF
abundance: -; v_gene: TRBV19; j_gene: TRBJ2-1; d_gene: TRBD1; CDR3nt: TGTGCCAGTAGTATTGGAACAGGGGCGAGGAACAATGAGCAGTTCTTC; CDR3aa: CASSIGTGARNNEQFF
abundance: -; v_gene: TRBV20-1; j_gene: TRBJ1-2; d_gene: -; CDR3nt: TGCAGTGCTAGTCTGGGACACCCACCTATAAACTATGGCTACACCTTC; CDR3aa: CSASLGHPPINYGYTF
abundance: -; v_gene: TRBV2; j_gene: TRBJ2-2; d_gene: TRBD2; CDR3nt: TGTGCCAGCAAAGGCGGGGGGGCGGCCGGGGAGCTGTTTTTT; CDR3aa: CASKGGGAAGELFF
abundance: -; v_gene: TRBV7-2; j_gene: TRBJ2-1; d_gene: -; CDR3nt: TGTGCCAGCAGCTTAATGAGAGTTAATGAGCAGTTCTTC; CDR3aa: CASSLMRVNEQFF
abundance: -; v_gene: TRBV10-3; j_gene: TRBJ1-3; d_gene: -; CDR3nt: TGTGCCATCAGGGACTCTGGGGTCAACACCATATATTTT; CDR3aa: CAIRDSGVNTIYF